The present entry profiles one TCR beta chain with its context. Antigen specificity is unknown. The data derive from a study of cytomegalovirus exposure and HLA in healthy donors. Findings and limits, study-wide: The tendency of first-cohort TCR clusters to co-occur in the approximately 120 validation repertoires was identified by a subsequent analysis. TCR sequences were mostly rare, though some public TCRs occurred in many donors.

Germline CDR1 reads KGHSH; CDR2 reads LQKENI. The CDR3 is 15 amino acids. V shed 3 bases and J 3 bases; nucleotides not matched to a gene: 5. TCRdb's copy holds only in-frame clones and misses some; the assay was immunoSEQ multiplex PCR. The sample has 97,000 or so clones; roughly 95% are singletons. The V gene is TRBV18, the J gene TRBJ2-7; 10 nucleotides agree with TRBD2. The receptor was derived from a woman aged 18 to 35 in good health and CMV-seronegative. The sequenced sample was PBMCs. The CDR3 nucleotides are TGTGCCAGCTCACCTGGACTAGCGGTTCGCTACGAGCAGTACTTC. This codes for CASSPGLAVRYEQYF.